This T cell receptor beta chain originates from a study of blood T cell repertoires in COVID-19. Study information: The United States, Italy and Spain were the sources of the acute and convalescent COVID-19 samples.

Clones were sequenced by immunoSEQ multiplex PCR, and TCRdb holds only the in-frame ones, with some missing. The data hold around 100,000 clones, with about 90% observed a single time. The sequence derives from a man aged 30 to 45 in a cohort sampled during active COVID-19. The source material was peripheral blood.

The CDR3 nucleotides read TGTGCCTGGAGTGTGGGGGGAGATACGCAGTATTTT. Its protein product is CAWSVGGDTQYF. The chain uses TRBV30 and TRBJ2-3, with a weak D call TRBD2 (6 bases). V lost 0 bases, J lost 5 bases, and 6 bases lay in between. Germline loops: CDR1 GTSNPN, CDR2 SVGIG (reference sequence). The CDR3 spans 12 residues. The full variable domain, rest sourced from reference TRBV30 and TRBJ2-3, is SQTIHQWPATLVQPVGSPLSLECTVEGTSNPNLYWYRQAAGRGLQLLFYSVGIGQISSEVPQNLSASRPQDRQFILSSKKLLLSDSGFYLCAWSVGGDTQYFGPGTRLTVL.